This T cell receptor (beta chain) was captured by sequencing in a study of T cells of healthy individuals. TCRdb reanalysed the 5' RACE reads using MiXCR and keeps one entry per CDR3 protein. The sample carries about 82,000 distinct CDR3 sequences, roughly 5.1% recorded once. The length of the CDR3 is 15 residues. V lost 5 bases and J lost 7, with 18 bases in between. CDR1 is MDHEN, CDR2 SYDVKM, per germline. In this sample, this clonotype turned up many times. The TCR sequence derives from a female donor in good health. The rearrangement links TRBV28 to TRBJ2-4; D ambiguous. CDR3 DNA: TGTGCCAGCAGTGTTGCCGGACCCCCGACCAACATTCAGTACTTC. This codes for CASSVAGPPTNIQYF.